This section outlines one T cell receptor beta chain sequence together with its context. Only in-frame clones appear in the TCRdb table, and some are missing; sequencing was by immunoSEQ multiplex PCR. The table includes roughly 330,000 clones, about 85% detected once. This entry belongs to a study of blood T cell repertoires in COVID-19. The trim removed 1 base at V and 2 bases at J, leaving 4 bases unmatched. The CDR3 runs to 15 residues. The germline gives CDR1 LGHNA, CDR2 YSLEER. The chain is built from TRBV4-3 and TRBJ2-7; 8 nucleotides agree with TRBD1. This clonotype originated in a woman aged 30 to 39 who had recovered from COVID-19. The specimen was PBMCs or T cells enriched from blood (not recorded which). The CDR3 region has the DNA TGCGCCAGCAGCCAAGCAGACAGGGGAGCCTACGAGCAGTACTTC. Translated: CASSQADRGAYEQYF.